The rows below give T cell receptor beta chains drawn from one sample of a study of blood T cells in healthy people across ages. TCRdb reprocessed the 5' RACE reads via MiXCR and lists one record per CDR3 protein. The profile shows under 2 million distinct CDR3 sequences, about 35% of them singletons. Sequencing was performed on blood. The receptors stem from a woman in her 30s in good health. Both conserved end residues are trimmed from each CDR3. A clone size is listed for some rows: how often the clone was seen (once, few, many), or a class if it is expanded.

j_call	v_call	clone_size	cdr3_aa
TRBJ2-7	TRBV11-2	few	ASSTGRTYEQY
TRBJ1-2	TRBV9	.	ASSARELPNYGYT
TRBJ2-3	TRBV7-9	.	AIPGGDTQY
TRBJ2-3	TRBV9	.	ASTASWQRADTQY
TRBJ2-5	TRBV7-2	few	ASSWYRGFETQY
TRBJ1-2	TRBV29-1	few	SVVTGNYGYT
TRBJ2-1	TRBV18	.	TSSLRDEQF
TRBJ2-1	TRBV4-1	few	ASSQTPRLAGVSNEQF
TRBJ1-5	TRBV20-1	few	SARDDRYNQPQH
TRBJ2-7	TRBV5-1	.	SSSLDGGGRAGSYEQY
TRBJ2-1	TRBV20-1	few	SARETSSYNEQF
TRBJ1-4	TRBV29-1	.	SVESAAKLF
TRBJ2-7	TRBV6-5	.	ASKPGGLAGVEQY
TRBJ2-1	TRBV9	few	ASRPPGLALNEQF
TRBJ2-6	TRBV27	many	ASDVRQGEDSGANVLT
TRBJ2-7	TRBV5-1	.	ASSWLAGSYEQY
TRBJ1-4	TRBV4-1	.	ASSPNRGRDEKLF
TRBJ2-2	TRBV10-2	.	ATQGQEVPGELF
TRBJ2-5	TRBV20-1	.	SARSGQAQETQY
TRBJ1-2	TRBV3-1	.	ASSQAPGRLYGYT
TRBJ2-5	TRBV11-1	few	ASSLAHSPPPPGGWQETQY
TRBJ2-7	TRBV4-1	many	ASSARDGYEQY
TRBJ2-2	TRBV27	.	ASSWQGIGGELF
TRBJ2-7	TRBV6-1	few	ASRDVVHEQY
TRBJ1-6	TRBV29-1	few	SVGDYNSPLH